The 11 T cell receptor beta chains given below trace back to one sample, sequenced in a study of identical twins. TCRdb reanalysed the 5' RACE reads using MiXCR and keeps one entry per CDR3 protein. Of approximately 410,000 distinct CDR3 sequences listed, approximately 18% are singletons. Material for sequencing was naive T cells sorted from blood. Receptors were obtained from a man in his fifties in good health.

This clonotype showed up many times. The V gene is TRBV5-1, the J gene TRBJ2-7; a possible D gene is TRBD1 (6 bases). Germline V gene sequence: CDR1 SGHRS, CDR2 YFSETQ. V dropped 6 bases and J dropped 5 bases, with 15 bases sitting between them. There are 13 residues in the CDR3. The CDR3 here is CASTPTGFNEQYF. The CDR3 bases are TGCGCCAGCACCCCGACAGGATTTAACGAGCAGTACTTC.

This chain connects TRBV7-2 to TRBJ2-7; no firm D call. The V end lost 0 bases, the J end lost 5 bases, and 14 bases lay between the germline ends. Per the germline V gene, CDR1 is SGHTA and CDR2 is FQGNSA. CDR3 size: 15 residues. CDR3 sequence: CASSLASRTFDEQYF. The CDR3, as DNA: TGTGCCAGCAGCTTAGCGTCAAGGACCTTCGACGAGCAGTACTTC.

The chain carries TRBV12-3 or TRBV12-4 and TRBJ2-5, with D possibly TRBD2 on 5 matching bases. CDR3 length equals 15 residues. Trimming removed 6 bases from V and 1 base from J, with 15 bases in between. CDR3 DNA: TGTGCCAGCAGAACCCGTCTGGACTTCCAAGAGACCCAGTACTTC. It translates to CASRTRLDFQETQYF.

In DNA, the CDR3 is TGTGCCAGCAGTTACCATCCTAGCGGGGGATTCAGCTCCTACAATGAGCAGTTCTTC. Its translation is CASSYHPSGGFSSYNEQFF. The J gene is TRBJ2-1, the V gene TRBV6-2 or TRBV6-3, with 10 bases that match TRBD2. The CDR3 covers 19 residues. V lost 2 bases, J lost 0 bases, and 10 bases stayed unmatched. The germline CDR1 and CDR2 sequences are MNHEY and SVGEGT.

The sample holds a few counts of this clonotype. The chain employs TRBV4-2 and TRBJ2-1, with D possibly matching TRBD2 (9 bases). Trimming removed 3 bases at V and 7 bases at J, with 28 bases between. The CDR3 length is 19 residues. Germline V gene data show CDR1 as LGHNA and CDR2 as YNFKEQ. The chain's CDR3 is CASSQRQGRLAGAVNEQFF. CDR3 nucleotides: TGTGCCAGCAGCCAGAGACAGGGGAGGTTAGCGGGAGCAGTAAATGAGCAGTTCTTC.

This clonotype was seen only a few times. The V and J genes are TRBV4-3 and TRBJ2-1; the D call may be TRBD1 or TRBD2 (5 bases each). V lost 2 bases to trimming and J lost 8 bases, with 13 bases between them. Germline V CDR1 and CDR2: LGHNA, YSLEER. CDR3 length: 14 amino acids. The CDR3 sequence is CASSQSGRGDEQFF. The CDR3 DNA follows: TGCGCCAGCAGCCAATCGGGGAGAGGGGATGAGCAGTTCTTC.

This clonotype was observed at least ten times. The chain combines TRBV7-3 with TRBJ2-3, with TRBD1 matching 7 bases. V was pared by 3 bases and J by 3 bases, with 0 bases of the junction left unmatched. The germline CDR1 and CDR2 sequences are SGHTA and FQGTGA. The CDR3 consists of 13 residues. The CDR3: CASSLTGTDTQYF. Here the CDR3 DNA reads TGTGCCAGCAGCTTGACAGGGACAGATACGCAGTATTTT.

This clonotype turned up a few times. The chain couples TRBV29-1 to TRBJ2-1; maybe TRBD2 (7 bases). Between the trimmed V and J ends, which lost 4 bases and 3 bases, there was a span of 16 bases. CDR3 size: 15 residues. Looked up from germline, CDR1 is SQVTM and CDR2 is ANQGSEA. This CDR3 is CSVGGGGLHYNEQFF. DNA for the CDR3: TGCAGCGTTGGTGGGGGGGGCCTTCACTACAATGAGCAGTTCTTC.

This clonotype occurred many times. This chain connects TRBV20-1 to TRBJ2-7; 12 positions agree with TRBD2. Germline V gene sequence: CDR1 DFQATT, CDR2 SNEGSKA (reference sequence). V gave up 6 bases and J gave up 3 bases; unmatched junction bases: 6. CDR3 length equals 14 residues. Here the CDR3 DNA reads TGCAGTGCACTAGCGGGAGGCCGGATCTACGAGCAGTACTTC. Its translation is CSALAGGRIYEQYF.

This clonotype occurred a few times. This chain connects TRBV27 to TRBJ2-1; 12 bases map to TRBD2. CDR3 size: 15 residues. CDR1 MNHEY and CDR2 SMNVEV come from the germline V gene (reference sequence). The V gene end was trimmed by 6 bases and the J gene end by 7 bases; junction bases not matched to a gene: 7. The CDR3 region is CASSPLGLAGNEQFF. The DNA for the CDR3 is TGTGCCAGCAGCCCCCTAGGACTAGCGGGGAATGAGCAGTTCTTC.

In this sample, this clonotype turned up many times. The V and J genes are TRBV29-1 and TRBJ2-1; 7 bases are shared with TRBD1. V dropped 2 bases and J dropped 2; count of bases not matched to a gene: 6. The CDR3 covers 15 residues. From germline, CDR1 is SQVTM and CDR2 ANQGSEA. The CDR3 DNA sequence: TGCAGCGTTGAACCCGGGACAGCGGCCTACAATGAGCAGTTCTTC. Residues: CSVEPGTAAYNEQFF.